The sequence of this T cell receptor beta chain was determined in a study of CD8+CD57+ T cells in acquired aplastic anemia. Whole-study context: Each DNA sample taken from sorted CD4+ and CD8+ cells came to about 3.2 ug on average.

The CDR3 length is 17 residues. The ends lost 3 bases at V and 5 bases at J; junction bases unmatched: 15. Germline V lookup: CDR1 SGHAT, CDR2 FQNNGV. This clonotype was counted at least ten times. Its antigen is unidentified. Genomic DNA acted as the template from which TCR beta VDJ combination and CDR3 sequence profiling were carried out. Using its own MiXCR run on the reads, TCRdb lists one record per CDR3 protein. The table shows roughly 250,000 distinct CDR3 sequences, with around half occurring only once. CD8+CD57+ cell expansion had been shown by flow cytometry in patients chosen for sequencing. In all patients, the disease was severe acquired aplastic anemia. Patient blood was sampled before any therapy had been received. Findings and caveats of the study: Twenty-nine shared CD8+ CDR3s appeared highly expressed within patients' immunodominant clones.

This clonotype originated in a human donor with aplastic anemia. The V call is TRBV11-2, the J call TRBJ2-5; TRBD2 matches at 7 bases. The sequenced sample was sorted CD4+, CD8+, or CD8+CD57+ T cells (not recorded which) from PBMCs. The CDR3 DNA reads TGTGCCAGCAGCTTTCTTCGGCTGGTGGGGGGGATGGAGACCCAGTACTTC. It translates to CASSFLRLVGGMETQYF.